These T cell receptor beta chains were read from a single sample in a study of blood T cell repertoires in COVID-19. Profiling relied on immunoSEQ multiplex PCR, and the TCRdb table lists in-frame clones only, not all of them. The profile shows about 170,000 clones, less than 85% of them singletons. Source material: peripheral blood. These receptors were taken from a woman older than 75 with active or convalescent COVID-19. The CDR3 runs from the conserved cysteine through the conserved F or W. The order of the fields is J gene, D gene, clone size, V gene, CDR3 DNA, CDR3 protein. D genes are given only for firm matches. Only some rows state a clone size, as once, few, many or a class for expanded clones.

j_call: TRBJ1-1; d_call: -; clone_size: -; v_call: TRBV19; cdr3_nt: TGTGCCAGTAGTCCACAGAGCGAGGGGGACACTGAAGCTTTCTTT; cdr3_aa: CASSPQSEGDTEAFF
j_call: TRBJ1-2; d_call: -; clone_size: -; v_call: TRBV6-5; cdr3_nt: TGTGCCAGCAGTTACCAGGGACTCGGAGAGGGCTACACCTTC; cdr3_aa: CASSYQGLGEGYTF
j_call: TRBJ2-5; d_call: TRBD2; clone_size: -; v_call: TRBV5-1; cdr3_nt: TGCGCCAGCAGCACTTCCCTACTAGCGGGAGAGGAGACCCAGTACTTC; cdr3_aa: CASSTSLLAGEETQYF
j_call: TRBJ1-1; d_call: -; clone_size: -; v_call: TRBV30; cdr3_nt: TGTGCCTGGAATGTTGGGCCTATGAACACTGAAGCTTTCTTT; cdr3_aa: CAWNVGPMNTEAFF
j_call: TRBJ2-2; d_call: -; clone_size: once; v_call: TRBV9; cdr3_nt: TGTGCCAGCAGCGTATACAGGGATCGTTTTAACACCGGGGAGCTGTTTTTT; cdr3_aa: CASSVYRDRFNTGELFF
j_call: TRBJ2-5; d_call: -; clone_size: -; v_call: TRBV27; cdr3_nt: TGTGCCAGCAGTTCTCTGTACCAAGAGACCCAGTACTTC; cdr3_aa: CASSSLYQETQYF
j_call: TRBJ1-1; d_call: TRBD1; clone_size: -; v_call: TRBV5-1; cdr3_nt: TGCGCCAGCAGCCGGACAGGGGTAAACACTGAAGCTTTCTTT; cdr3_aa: CASSRTGVNTEAFF
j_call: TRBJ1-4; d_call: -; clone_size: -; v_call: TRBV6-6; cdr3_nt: TGTGCCAGCATACGACAACCTAATGAAAAACTGTTTTTT; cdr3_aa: CASIRQPNEKLFF
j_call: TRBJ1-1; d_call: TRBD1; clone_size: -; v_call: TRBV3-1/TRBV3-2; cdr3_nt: TGTGCCAGCAGCCCACGGACAGGGCGGACTGAAGCTTTCTTT; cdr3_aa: CASSPRTGRTEAFF
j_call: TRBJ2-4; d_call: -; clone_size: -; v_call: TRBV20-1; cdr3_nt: TGCAGTGCTAGTTCTGGCGGAGAAGCCAAAAACATTCAGTACTTC; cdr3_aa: CSASSGGEAKNIQYF
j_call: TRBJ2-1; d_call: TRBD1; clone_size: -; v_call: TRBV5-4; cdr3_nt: TGTGCCAGCAGCTTGGAGGGGGCGTCCTACAATGAGCAGTTCTTC; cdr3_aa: CASSLEGASYNEQFF
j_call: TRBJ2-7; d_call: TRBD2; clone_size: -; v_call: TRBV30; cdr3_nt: TGTGCCTGGAGTACACCCCAAGGTAGACTAGCGGGTAAACACGAGCAGTACTTC; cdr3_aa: CAWSTPQGRLAGKHEQYF
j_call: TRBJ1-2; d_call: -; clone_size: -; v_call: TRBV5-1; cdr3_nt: TGCGCCAGCAGCTTAGACAGCGCCAATGGCTACACCTTC; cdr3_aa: CASSLDSANGYTF
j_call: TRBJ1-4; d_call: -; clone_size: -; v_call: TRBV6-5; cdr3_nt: TGTGCCAGCAGTTCTCTCCAGGGGACTAATGAAAAACTGTTTTTT; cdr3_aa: CASSSLQGTNEKLFF
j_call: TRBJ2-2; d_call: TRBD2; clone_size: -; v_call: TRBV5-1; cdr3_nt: TGCGCCAGCAGCCCCGGGACTAGCGATACCGGGGAGCTGTTTTTT; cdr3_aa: CASSPGTSDTGELFF
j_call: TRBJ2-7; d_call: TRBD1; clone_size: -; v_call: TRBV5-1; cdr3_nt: TGCGCCAGCAGCTTGGGAGGGGGCGCGTTCTACGAGCAGTACTTC; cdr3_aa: CASSLGGGAFYEQYF
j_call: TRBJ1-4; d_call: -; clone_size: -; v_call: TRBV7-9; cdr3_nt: TGTGCCAGCAGCCCCCGTGGGGGAGGTAATGAAAAACTGTTTTTT; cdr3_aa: CASSPRGGGNEKLFF
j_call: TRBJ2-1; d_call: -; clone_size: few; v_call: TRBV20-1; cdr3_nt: TGCAGTGCGAGGACAAAGCAGTTCTTC; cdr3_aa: CSARTKQFF
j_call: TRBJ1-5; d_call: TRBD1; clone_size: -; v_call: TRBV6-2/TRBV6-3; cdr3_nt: TGTGCCAGCAGTTACCGCGGACAGGGGGCGAGTCAGCCCCAGCATTTT; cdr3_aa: CASSYRGQGASQPQHF
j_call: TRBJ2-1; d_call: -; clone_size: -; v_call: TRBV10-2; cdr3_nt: TGCGCCAGCAGCCTAACACGGGGTGAGCAGTTCTTC; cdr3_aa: CASSLTRGEQFF
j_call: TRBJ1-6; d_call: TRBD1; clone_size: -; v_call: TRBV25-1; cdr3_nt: TGTGCCAGCAGTCTTACAACAGGGGTTGGTTCACCCCTCCACTTT; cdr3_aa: CASSLTTGVGSPLHF
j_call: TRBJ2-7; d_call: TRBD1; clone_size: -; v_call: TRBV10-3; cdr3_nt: TGTGCCATCAGTTCCGGGACAGGTGATCCCTACGAGCAGTACTTC; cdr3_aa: CAISSGTGDPYEQYF
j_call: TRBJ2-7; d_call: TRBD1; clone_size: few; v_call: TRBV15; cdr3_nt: TGTGCCACCAGCAGAGACAGGACAGGCTCCTACGAGCAGTACTTC; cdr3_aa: CATSRDRTGSYEQYF
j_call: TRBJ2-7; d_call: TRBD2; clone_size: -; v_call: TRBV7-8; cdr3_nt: TGTGCCAGCAGGGGGGGGCTAGCGGGAACCAAAATCTACGAGCAGTACTTC; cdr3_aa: CASRGGLAGTKIYEQYF
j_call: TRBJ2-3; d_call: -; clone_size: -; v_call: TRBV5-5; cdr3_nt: TGTGCCAGCAGCGAACTGCACGGAGGGCCAGATACGCAGTATTTT; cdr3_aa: CASSELHGGPDTQYF
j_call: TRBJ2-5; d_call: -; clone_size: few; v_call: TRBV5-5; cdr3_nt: TGTGCCAGCAGCTTGGCCGTACAAGAGACCCAGTACTTC; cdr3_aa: CASSLAVQETQYF
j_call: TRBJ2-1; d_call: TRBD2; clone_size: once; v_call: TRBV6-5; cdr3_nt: TGTGCCAGCAGTAACAGCGGGAGGAATGAGCAGTTCTTC; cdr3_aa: CASSNSGRNEQFF
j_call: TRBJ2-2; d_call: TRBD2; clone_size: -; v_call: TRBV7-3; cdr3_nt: TGTGCCAGCAGCTTAGTGTATAGCGGGAGTTACAACACCGGGGAGCTGTTTTTT; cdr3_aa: CASSLVYSGSYNTGELFF
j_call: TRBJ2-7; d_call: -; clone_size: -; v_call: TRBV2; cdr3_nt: TGTGCCAGCAGTACACAGGGTGACGAGCAGTACTTC; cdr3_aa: CASSTQGDEQYF
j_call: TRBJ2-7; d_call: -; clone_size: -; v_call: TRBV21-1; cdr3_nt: TGTGCCAGCAGCCTAATGAGCACCTTCGAGCAGTACTTC; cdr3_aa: CASSLMSTFEQYF
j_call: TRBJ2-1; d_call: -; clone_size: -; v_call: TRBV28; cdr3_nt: TGTGCCAGCTCCGAGGGCCCCAGAGAGCAGTTCTTC; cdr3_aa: CASSEGPREQFF
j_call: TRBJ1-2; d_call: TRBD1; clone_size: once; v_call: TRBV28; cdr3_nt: TGTGCCAGCAGTGTAGGTGGACAGGGGGCGCCGGGCTACACCTTC; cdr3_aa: CASSVGGQGAPGYTF
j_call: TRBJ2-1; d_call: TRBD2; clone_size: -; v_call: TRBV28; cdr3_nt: TGTGCCAGCAGAGAGCTAGCGGGAGGATACAATGAGCAGTTCTTC; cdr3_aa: CASRELAGGYNEQFF
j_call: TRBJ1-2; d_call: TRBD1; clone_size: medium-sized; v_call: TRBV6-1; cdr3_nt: TGTGCCAGCAGTGAGGGGACAGGGGACGATTATGGCTACACCTTC; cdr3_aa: CASSEGTGDDYGYTF
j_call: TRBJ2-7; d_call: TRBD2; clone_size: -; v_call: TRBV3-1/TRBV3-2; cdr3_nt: TGTGCCAGCAGCTCCGAGATATACGGGACTAGCGGGAGCCTAGGGTACGAGCAGTACTTC; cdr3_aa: CASSSEIYGTSGSLGYEQYF
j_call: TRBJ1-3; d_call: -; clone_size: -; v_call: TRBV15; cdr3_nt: TGTGCCACCAGCAGGGGGCGTGAAGGAAACACCATATATTTT; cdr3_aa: CATSRGREGNTIYF
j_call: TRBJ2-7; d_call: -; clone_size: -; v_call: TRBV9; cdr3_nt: TGTGCCAGCGGCGGAGCGGTTGGCGAGCAGTACTTC; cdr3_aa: CASGGAVGEQYF
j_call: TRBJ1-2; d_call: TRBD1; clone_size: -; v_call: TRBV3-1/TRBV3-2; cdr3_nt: TGTGCCAGCAGCCAAGGGGGACAGGACTATGGCTACACCTTC; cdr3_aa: CASSQGGQDYGYTF
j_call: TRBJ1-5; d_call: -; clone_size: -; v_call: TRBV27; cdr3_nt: TGTGCCAGCAGTTCGTTCAGGTCCGGATTCAGCAATCAGCCCCAGCATTTT; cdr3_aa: CASSSFRSGFSNQPQHF
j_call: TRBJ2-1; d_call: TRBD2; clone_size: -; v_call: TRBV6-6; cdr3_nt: TGTGCCAGCAGTTACTCCCCGGGACTAGCGGGCAATGAGCAGTTCTTC; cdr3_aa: CASSYSPGLAGNEQFF
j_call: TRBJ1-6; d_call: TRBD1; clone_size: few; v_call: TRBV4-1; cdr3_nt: TGCGCCAGCAGCCACGCCCGGACAGGGAGACCCTATAATTCACCCCTCCACTTT; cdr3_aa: CASSHARTGRPYNSPLHF
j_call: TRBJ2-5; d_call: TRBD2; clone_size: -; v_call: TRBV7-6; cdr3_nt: TGTGCCAGCAGCCTGGGACTAGCGGGAGAGACCCAGTACTTC; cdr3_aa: CASSLGLAGETQYF
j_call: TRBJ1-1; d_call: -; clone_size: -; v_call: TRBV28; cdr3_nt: TGTGCCAGCAGTTTTCTTGAGGCCGTGAACACTGAAGCTTTCTTT; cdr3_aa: CASSFLEAVNTEAFF
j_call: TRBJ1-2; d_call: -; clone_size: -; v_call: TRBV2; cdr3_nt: TGTGCCAGCCACAGGGTGAATGGCTACACCTTC; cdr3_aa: CASHRVNGYTF
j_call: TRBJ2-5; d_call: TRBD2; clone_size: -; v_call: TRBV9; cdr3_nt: TGTGCCAGCAGCGTTAGCGGGAGGGCAAATCGGGGGGAGACCCAGTACTTC; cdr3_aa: CASSVSGRANRGETQYF
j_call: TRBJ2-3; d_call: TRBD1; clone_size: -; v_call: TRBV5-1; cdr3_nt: TGCGCCAGCAGCTTAGGACAGGGTGGCACAGATACGCAGTATTTT; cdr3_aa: CASSLGQGGTDTQYF
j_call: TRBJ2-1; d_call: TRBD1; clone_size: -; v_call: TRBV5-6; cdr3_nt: TGTGCCAGCAGCTGGGGACAGGGGGTCCGGAATGAGCAGTTCTTC; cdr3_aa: CASSWGQGVRNEQFF
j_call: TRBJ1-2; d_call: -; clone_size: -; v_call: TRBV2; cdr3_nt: TGTGCCAGCAGGGAGGGAGCGGACTATGGCTACACCTTC; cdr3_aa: CASREGADYGYTF
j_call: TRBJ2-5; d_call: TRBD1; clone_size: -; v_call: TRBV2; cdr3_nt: TGTGCCAGCAACAAGGACAGGGGGCGCGTAGAGACCCAGTACTTC; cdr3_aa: CASNKDRGRVETQYF
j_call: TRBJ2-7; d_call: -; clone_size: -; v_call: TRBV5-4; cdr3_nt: TGTGCCAGCAGCTTGGCGATCGGGAGAGATTTGGACGAGCAGTACTTC; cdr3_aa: CASSLAIGRDLDEQYF
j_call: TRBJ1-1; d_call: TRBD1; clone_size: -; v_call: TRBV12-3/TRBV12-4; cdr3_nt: TGTGCCAGCCGTGGACAGGACTTCACTGAAGCTTTCTTT; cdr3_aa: CASRGQDFTEAFF
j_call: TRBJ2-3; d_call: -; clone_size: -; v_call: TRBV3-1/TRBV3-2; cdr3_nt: TGTGCCAGCAGCCAAGGGACCCCCGTGCTAGCGATGGATACGCAGTATTTT; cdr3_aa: CASSQGTPVLAMDTQYF
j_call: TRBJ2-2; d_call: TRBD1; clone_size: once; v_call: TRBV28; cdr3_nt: TGTGCCAGCAGGTCCACAGGGGGCTTCGGGGAGCTGTTTTTT; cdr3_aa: CASRSTGGFGELFF
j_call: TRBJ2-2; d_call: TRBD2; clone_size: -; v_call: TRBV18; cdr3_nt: TGTGCCAGCTCACCCGGGAGGAACGGGGAGCTGTTTTTT; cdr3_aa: CASSPGRNGELFF
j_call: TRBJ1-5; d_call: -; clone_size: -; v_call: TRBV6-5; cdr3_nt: TGTGCCAGCAGTTACGGGCCCCGGCGGGGTGGTCAGCCCCAGCATTTT; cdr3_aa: CASSYGPRRGGQPQHF
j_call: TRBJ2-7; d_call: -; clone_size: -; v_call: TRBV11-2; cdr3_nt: TGTGCCAGCAGGCCTATACAGGGTATTGGAACCTACGAGCAGTACTTC; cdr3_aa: CASRPIQGIGTYEQYF
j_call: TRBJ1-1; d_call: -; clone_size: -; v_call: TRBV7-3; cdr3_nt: TGTGCCAGCAGCTGGGGGGATGGGACTGAAGCTTTCTTT; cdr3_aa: CASSWGDGTEAFF